This T cell receptor beta chain was profiled in a study of response to subunit inactivated influenza vaccine. Findings and caveats of the study: Authors suggested each seasonal influenza vaccination recruits few new T cells.

Points on this clonotype: The antigen is unknown.

The germline V gene encodes CDR1 MGHDK and CDR2 SYGVNS. V lost 6 bases to trimming and J lost 3 bases; unmatched junction nucleotides: 4. This CDR3 region has 14 residues. In TCRdb, the RT-PCR reads were re-called with MiXCR into one record per CDR3 protein. The repertoire consists of approximately 680,000 distinct CDR3 sequences, with roughly 14% occurring once and the leading ten covering 11%. The sample was PBMCs from blood, taken 11 to 12 days after vaccination. The origin of this receptor is a man aged 45-65 years who received an inactivated influenza vaccine. V is TRBV25-1 and J is TRBJ2-1; TRBD2 aligns across 8 bases. The CDR3 sequence is CASRSGGDYNEQFF. The CDR3 DNA reads TGTGCCAGCAGGAGCGGGGGCGACTACAATGAGCAGTTCTTC.